These 23 T cell receptor beta chains were all obtained from the same sample, sequenced in a study of T-cell memory formation after mild COVID-19. TCRdb passed the 5' RACE reads through MiXCR, listing each CDR3 protein once. Altogether hundreds of thousands of distinct CDR3 sequences are present, around 13% being singletons, with the ten largest covering approximately 21%. Input material: PBMCs or a T cell subset sorted from them (not recorded which). These receptor sequences come from a man between 18 and 29 years old who had mild COVID-19 (a few samples of this study predate the infection). Cell type and time point are not known.

This clonotype occurred a few times. CDR3 amino acids: CSARATSAGETQYF. CDR3 in DNA: TGCAGTGCTAGAGCTACTTCCGCCGGGGAGACCCAGTACTTC. V and J are TRBV20-1 and TRBJ2-5; D remains unclear. CDR3 length equals 14 residues. Germline CDR1 DFQATT, CDR2 SNEGSKA (reference sequence). With 1 base removed from V and 5 bases from J, the gap between germline ends came to 14 bases.

This clonotype was counted ten times or more. This sequence joins TRBV7-9 and TRBJ2-7; D uncertain. The germline gives CDR1 SEHNR, CDR2 FQNEAQ (reference sequence). V was trimmed by 5 bases and J by 3 bases, leaving 2 bases between them. The CDR3 has 10 residues. This chain's CDR3 is CASSGYEQYF. Here the CDR3 DNA reads TGTGCCAGCAGCGGCTACGAGCAGTACTTC.

The chain employs TRBV6-5 and TRBJ1-3; 7 bases map to TRBD1. CDR3 length: 15 residues. With 2 bases clipped from V and 1 base from J, the junction kept 2 bases outside the gene matches. Germline V gene data show CDR1 as MNHEY and CDR2 as SVGAGI. CDR3 loop: CASSYTTGSGNTIYF. CDR3 nucleotide sequence: TGTGCCAGCAGTTACACGACAGGGTCTGGAAACACCATATATTTT.

The chain employs TRBV7-9 and TRBJ2-1; unclear D gene. In germline, CDR1 is SEHNR, CDR2 FQNEAQ (reference sequence). The CDR3 extends over 15 amino acids. V dropped 5 bases and J dropped 5 bases, with 16 bases sitting between them. This CDR3 reads CASSPGWDWDNEQFF. CDR3 nucleotides: TGTGCCAGCAGCCCAGGCTGGGATTGGGACAATGAGCAGTTCTTC.

V and J are TRBV7-2 and TRBJ1-1; D uncertain. V was shortened by 2 bases and J by 6 bases, with 13 bases between the two germline ends. This CDR3 comprises 14 residues. Germline loops: CDR1 SGHTA, CDR2 FQGNSA. In DNA form, the CDR3 reads TGTGCCAGCAGCTTATTAATCCGAGCAGCTGAAGCTTTCTTT. Translated, it gives CASSLLIRAAEAFF.

This clonotype was recorded a few times. The genes are TRBV20-1 and TRBJ1-5; TRBD1 aligns across 7 bases. CDR3 length equals 16 residues. V was clipped by 0 bases and J by 4 bases; unmatched bases: 9. CDR1 and CDR2 (germline): DFQATT, SNEGSKA (reference sequence). CDR3 nucleotides: TGCAGTGCTAGAGATCGGAAAGGGGGCGGGAATCAGCCCCAGCATTTT. Amino acids: CSARDRKGGGNQPQHF.

The chain links TRBV7-3 to TRBJ2-7; D is tentatively TRBD1 or TRBD2 (6 bases each). The CDR3 covers 16 residues. The ends were cut back, 1 base at V and 2 bases at J, with 15 bases in the middle. Germline V lookup: CDR1 SGHTA, CDR2 FQGTGA. Here the CDR3 reads CASSLMGGSHPYEQYF. The CDR3 DNA is TGTGCCAGCAGCTTAATGGGGGGCAGCCACCCCTACGAGCAGTACTTC.

A few counts support this clonotype. This rearrangement joins TRBV7-3 to TRBJ1-6; D ambiguous. The germline V and J ends were trimmed by 3 bases and 6 bases, with 6 bases remaining between them. This CDR3 region has 13 residues. The germline gives CDR1 SGHTA, CDR2 FQGTGA. In DNA, the CDR3 is TGTGCCAGCAGCTTGACGGCTAATTCACCCCTCCACTTT. Amino acids: CASSLTANSPLHF.

This clonotype has ten or more counts. The gene calls are TRBV7-7 and TRBJ2-1, with D hard to call. CDR3 length: 13 amino acids. V was pared by 5 bases and J by 3 bases, with 8 bases between. In germline, CDR1 is SSHAT, CDR2 FNYEAQ (reference sequence). In nucleotides, the CDR3 is TGTGCCAGCAGCCCGGACGGCTACAATGAGCAGTTCTTC. It yields the protein CASSPDGYNEQFF.

The V and J genes are TRBV29-1 and TRBJ2-5; either TRBD1 or TRBD2 may supply D (5 bases each). Germline CDR1 and CDR2: SQVTM and ANQGSEA. The CDR3 consists of 15 residues. Trimming removed 5 bases at V and 2 bases at J, with 18 bases between. CDR3 DNA: TGCAGCGTTCCCCGGGACCATATATGGCAAGAGACCCAGTACTTC. As protein: CSVPRDHIWQETQYF.

This clonotype showed up many times. Compared with germline, one end of the junction differs, possibly owing to a read error. The chain recombines TRBV2 with TRBJ2-7; no definite D call. CDR3 length: 12 residues. The germline CDR1 and CDR2 sequences are SNHLY and FYNNEI. CDR3 region: CASREGRYEQYF. In nucleotides, the CDR3 is TGTGCCAGCAGGGAAGGACGCTACGAGCAGTACTTC.

The gene calls are TRBV6-5 and TRBJ1-2, with 7 bases aligning to TRBD1. J gave up 8 bases and V 6 bases, and 9 bases lay outside the gene matches. Germline V gene sequence: CDR1 MNHEY, CDR2 SVGAGI. The CDR3 has 13 amino acids. The CDR3 DNA reads as TGTGCCAGCAGAGGGGGCAGGGGGAGCGGCTACACCTTC. This encodes CASRGGRGSGYTF.

This clonotype was observed a handful of times. The chain has TRBV20-1 and TRBJ2-5; 12 bases are a match to TRBD2. Losses at the gene ends were 2 bases for V and 8 bases for J; bases not matched to a gene: 9. The CDR3 is 15 amino acids. The germline gives CDR1 DFQATT, CDR2 SNEGSKA (reference sequence). In nucleotides, the CDR3 is TGCAGTGCTAGACCGCCGGGACTAGCGGGTTCCACCCAGTACTTC. Protein sequence: CSARPPGLAGSTQYF.

The sample holds a few counts of this clonotype. The chain employs TRBV6-1 and TRBJ1-1, with TRBD1 matching 10 bases. The CDR3 spans 12 residues. Losses at the gene ends were 3 bases for V and 10 bases for J; bases not matched to a gene: 2. Germline-derived CDR1 and CDR2 are MNHNS and SASEGT. The CDR3 protein is CASSERDRGAFF. The CDR3, as DNA: TGTGCCAGCAGTGAGAGGGACAGGGGAGCTTTCTTT.

The V and J genes are TRBV9 and TRBJ2-5; 11 bases are a match to TRBD2. The CDR3 totals 15 residues. Germline values: CDR1 SGDLS, CDR2 YYNGEE. J lost 2 bases, V lost 3 bases, and 3 bases had no gene match. The CDR3 DNA sequence: TGTGCCAGCAGCGGACCTAGCGGGGGGCAAGAGACCCAGTACTTC. As protein: CASSGPSGGQETQYF.

The chain uses TRBV5-1 and TRBJ2-7; possible D gene TRBD1, 6 bases. V was cut by 0 bases and J by 5 bases, with 12 bases left in between. Germline assignment: CDR1 SGHRS and CDR2 YFSETQ. This CDR3 comprises 14 residues. The CDR3 nucleotides read TGCGCCAGCAGCTTGGTCGGACAGTTTAACGAGCAGTACTTC. Translation gives CASSLVGQFNEQYF.

The chain uses TRBV19 and TRBJ2-1; 10 positions agree with TRBD1. Looked up from germline, CDR1 is LNHDA and CDR2 is SQIVND (reference sequence). The CDR3 contains 16 residues. The V and J ends lost 5 bases and 4 bases, in that order; junction bases with no gene match: 8. CDR3 region: CASSLPGQGIYNEQFF. CDR3 nucleotide sequence: TGTGCCAGTAGTTTACCGGGACAGGGGATTTACAATGAGCAGTTCTTC.

In its sample, this clonotype was seen a few times. The CDR3 DNA sequence: TGTGCCAGCTCACCACTCGAGGCTGAAGCTTTCTTT. As protein: CASSPLEAEAFF. This chain links TRBV18 with TRBJ1-1; no clear D. V lost 1 base to trimming and J lost 6 bases, with 6 bases between them. This CDR3 has 12 amino acids. CDR1 and CDR2 from the germline V gene are KGHSH and LQKENI.

Ten or more counts support this clonotype. The rearrangement joins TRBV5-1 to TRBJ2-2, with 9 bases that match TRBD1. The trim removed 0 bases at V and 0 bases at J, leaving 6 bases unmatched. The CDR3 length is 18 residues. The V gene's germline CDR1 is SGHRS and CDR2 YFSETQ. For the CDR3, the DNA is TGCGCCAGCAGCTTGGATCCTCGGGACAGGGCGAACACCGGGGAGCTGTTTTTT. Its protein product is CASSLDPRDRANTGELFF.

This sequence joins TRBV4-1 and TRBJ2-1; 7 positions match TRBD1. The CDR3 is made up of 14 amino acids. Per germline, CDR1 MGHRA and CDR2 YSYEKL. Trimming removed 8 bases from V and 3 bases from J; junction bases left unmatched: 7. The CDR3 bases are TGCGCCAGCCGTCAGGGGACAGACTACAATGAGCAGTTCTTC. Residues: CASRQGTDYNEQFF.

The V gene is TRBV5-1, the J gene TRBJ2-2; 7 nucleotides align to TRBD2. Trimming at V came to 2 bases and at J to 5 bases, leaving 6 bases not matched to a gene. Germline values: CDR1 SGHRS, CDR2 YFSETQ. The CDR3 runs to 15 residues. DNA for the CDR3: TGCGCCAGCAGCTTAGCGGGGCCACCGACCGGGGAGCTGTTTTTT. Protein sequence: CASSLAGPPTGELFF.

The chain couples TRBV6-2 or TRBV6-3 to TRBJ2-5; D uncertain. Trimming removed 6 bases at V and 5 bases at J, with 16 bases between. This CDR3 contains 14 residues. CDR1 is MNHEY, CDR2 SVGEGT, per germline. DNA for the CDR3: TGTGCCAGCAGAGGCCATACCCTTTCGGAGACCCAGTACTTC. It yields the protein CASRGHTLSETQYF.

The CDR3 sequence: CSATRTLNYGYTF. The CDR3 DNA follows: TGCAGTGCTACTAGGACCCTAAACTATGGCTACACCTTC. The chain employs TRBV20-1 and TRBJ1-2; D is unresolved. Per germline, CDR1 DFQATT and CDR2 SNEGSKA (reference sequence). This CDR3 spans 13 amino acids. The V end was cut by 4 bases, the J end by 2 bases, with 11 bases between.